Listed below are T cell receptor beta chains from one sample, sequenced in a study of blood T cell repertoires in COVID-19. Here immunoSEQ multiplex PCR was the method, and the copy in TCRdb shows in-frame clones only, minus some. The sample has around 190,000 clones, under 80% seen once. The sequenced sample consisted of peripheral blood. The receptors originated from a woman in her fifties or sixties with acute or convalescent COVID-19. CDR3s include the opening cysteine and the closing phenylalanine or tryptophan. D genes are given only for firm matches. Clone size is stated in some rows and not others, as once, few, many or a class when expanded.

D,size,J,V,CDR3,DNA
TRBD2,-,TRBJ2-3,TRBV9,CASSEGGLAAYLSDTQYF,TGTGCCAGCAGCGAGGGGGGACTAGCGGCCTACCTCTCAGATACGCAGTATTTT
TRBD2,-,TRBJ2-5,TRBV28,CASSLGIAGRYQETQYF,TGTGCCAGCAGCCTGGGGATAGCGGGGAGGTACCAAGAGACCCAGTACTTC
-,-,TRBJ1-5,TRBV28,CASRLGGGDQPQHF,TGTGCCAGCAGGTTAGGAGGCGGAGATCAGCCCCAGCATTTT
-,-,TRBJ1-4,TRBV2,CASRGGFDEKLFF,TGTGCCAGCAGGGGGGGGTTTGATGAAAAACTGTTTTTT
TRBD1,-,TRBJ1-1,TRBV3-1/TRBV3-2,CASSVRGQGYDEAFF,TGTGCCAGCAGCGTTCGAGGACAGGGGTACGATGAAGCTTTCTTT
-,few,TRBJ1-2,TRBV28,CASSLFGQGLDGYTF,TGTGCCAGCAGTTTATTCGGGCAGGGGCTCGATGGCTACACCTTC
TRBD1,-,TRBJ1-5,TRBV6-5,CASSYDRGSRPQHF,TGTGCCAGCAGTTATGACAGGGGGAGCAGACCCCAGCATTTT
-,few,TRBJ2-7,TRBV13,CASSPPGLPRHTKQYF,TGTGCCAGCAGCCCCCCGGGACTGCCAAGACATACGAAGCAGTACTTC
TRBD2,-,TRBJ2-4,TRBV24-1,CATSGPTSGGAGKNIQYF,TGTGCCACCAGTGGTCCGACTAGCGGGGGGGCGGGCAAAAACATTCAGTACTTC
TRBD2,-,TRBJ2-3,TRBV7-8,CASSRGGASDTQYF,TGTGCCAGCAGTCGCGGGGGGGCCTCAGATACGCAGTATTTT
TRBD1,-,TRBJ1-2,TRBV2,CASSRLRTGLNYGYTF,TGTGCCAGCAGCCGCCTGAGGACAGGGCTCAACTATGGCTACACCTTC
-,-,TRBJ2-3,TRBV11-2,CASSSTDTQYF,TGTGCCAGCAGCTCAACAGATACGCAGTATTTT
TRBD1,once,TRBJ1-2,TRBV5-5,CASSLSGTDYGYTF,TGTGCCAGCAGCTTGTCGGGGACAGACTATGGCTACACCTTC
-,-,TRBJ1-1,TRBV28,CASRDPDRRSTEAFF,TGTGCCAGCAGAGATCCCGACAGGAGGAGCACTGAAGCTTTCTTT
TRBD2,-,TRBJ2-6,TRBV28,CASSRLAGGSPGANVLTF,TGTGCCAGCAGTCGACTAGCGGGAGGATCCCCTGGGGCCAACGTCCTGACTTTC
-,few,TRBJ2-7,TRBV2,CASSDSGQAGYEQYF,TGTGCCAGCAGTGACTCTGGCCAGGCGGGTTACGAGCAGTACTTC
-,-,TRBJ1-6,TRBV27,CASSITGRSPLHF,TGTGCCAGCAGTATCACAGGGCGGTCACCCCTCCACTTT
-,-,TRBJ2-5,TRBV10-2,CASSESGGRRKETQYF,TGCGCCAGCAGTGAGAGTGGGGGGAGAAGGAAAGAGACCCAGTACTTC
TRBD2,-,TRBJ2-3,TRBV11-2,CASSSLAGVRADTQYF,TGTGCCAGCAGCTCCCTAGCGGGAGTTCGGGCAGATACGCAGTATTTT
TRBD2,-,TRBJ2-1,TRBV28,CASSGSGLAGINNEQFF,TGTGCCAGCAGTGGATCAGGACTAGCGGGAATCAACAATGAGCAGTTCTTC
-,-,TRBJ1-3,TRBV27,CASSPIGASGNTIYF,TGTGCCAGCAGTCCCATTGGGGCCTCTGGAAACACCATATATTTT
-,-,TRBJ1-2,TRBV19,CASSGPLTGRRGYTF,TGTGCCAGTAGTGGCCCATTGACAGGACGTCGGGGCTACACCTTC
TRBD2,few,TRBJ2-3,TRBV14,CASSPQLAGGGDTQYF,TGTGCCAGCAGCCCCCAATTAGCGGGGGGAGGAGATACGCAGTATTTT
-,-,TRBJ1-5,TRBV27,CASSLRGSGADSNQPQHF,TGTGCCAGCAGTTTACGGGGGTCTGGCGCCGATAGCAATCAGCCCCAGCATTTT
-,-,TRBJ1-2,TRBV7-9,CASSYPRGHYGYTF,TGTGCCAGCAGCTACCCCAGGGGACACTATGGCTACACCTTC
TRBD1,-,TRBJ1-2,TRBV6-5,CASSSWGQGRYGYTF,TGTGCCAGCAGTTCCTGGGGACAGGGCCGGTATGGCTACACCTTC
-,-,TRBJ1-1,TRBV19,CASSTSMNTEAFF,TGTGCCAGTAGCACTTCAATGAACACTGAAGCTTTCTTT
TRBD1,-,TRBJ2-2,TRBV11-2,CASSLGERDRLPGELFF,TGTGCCAGCAGCTTAGGGGAGAGGGACAGGCTACCCGGGGAGCTGTTTTTT
-,-,TRBJ2-3,TRBV27,CASSLHQVTDTQYF,TGTGCCAGCAGTTTGCATCAGGTCACAGATACGCAGTATTTT
-,-,TRBJ1-1,TRBV19,CASSIIPGSGAFF,TGTGCCAGTAGTATAATACCAGGGTCGGGAGCTTTCTTT
TRBD1,-,TRBJ2-7,TRBV6-4,CASSDSSCYPGGVRVEQYF,TGTGCCAGCAGTGACTCGAGTTGCTACCCAGGGGGCGTGAGGGTCGAGCAGTACTTC
TRBD1,few,TRBJ1-5,TRBV5-6,CASSFSRTGVAQHF,TGTGCCAGCAGCTTTAGCAGGACAGGGGTGGCCCAGCATTTT
-,many,TRBJ1-2,TRBV7-9,CASSLSLPRGGTYDYTF,TGTGCCAGCAGCTTATCTCTACCTCGCGGGGGGACTTATGACTACACCTTC
-,-,TRBJ1-1,TRBV6-5,CASRPVGQGITEAFF,TGTGCCAGCAGGCCTGTTGGGCAGGGGATCACTGAAGCTTTCTTT
TRBD2,-,TRBJ2-1,TRBV19,CASSIDQGLAGGVGEQFF,TGTGCCAGTAGTATAGATCAGGGACTAGCGGGGGGCGTCGGTGAGCAGTTCTTC
-,-,TRBJ2-5,TRBV11-2,CASSSKGYRVRETQYF,TGTGCCAGCAGCTCCAAAGGGTACAGGGTGAGGGAGACCCAGTACTTC
-,-,TRBJ2-1,TRBV6-5,CASSYQGNEQFF,TGTGCCAGCAGTTACCAGGGCAATGAGCAGTTCTTC
TRBD1,-,TRBJ1-6,TRBV10-2,CAIGGDSVNSPLHF,TGCGCCATCGGGGGGGACAGCGTTAATTCACCCCTCCACTTT
TRBD2,-,TRBJ2-3,TRBV11-3,CASSLDSGRPDTQYF,TGTGCCAGCAGCTTAGATAGCGGGAGGCCCGATACGCAGTATTTT
TRBD1,-,TRBJ1-2,TRBV28,CASSSPVRGPYTF,TGTGCCAGCAGTTCCCCGGTCAGGGGGCCCTACACCTTC
-,-,TRBJ1-2,TRBV20-1,CSAIQQVGYTF,TGCAGTGCTATTCAACAAGTGGGCTACACCTTC
-,-,TRBJ1-5,TRBV10-2,CASTIGVNQPQHF,TGCGCCAGCACCATAGGAGTGAATCAGCCCCAGCATTTT
TRBD2,-,TRBJ2-7,TRBV28,CASLKRGVGQYF,TGTGCCAGCTTAAAGCGGGGGGTGGGACAGTACTTC
-,-,TRBJ2-3,TRBV6-2/TRBV6-3,CASSLTRGTDTQYF,TGTGCCAGCAGTCTCACGCGCGGAACAGATACGCAGTATTTT
-,-,TRBJ2-7,TRBV6-5,CASRRGTYEQYF,TGTGCCAGCAGAAGGGGAACCTACGAGCAGTACTTC
-,-,TRBJ2-7,TRBV5-1,CASSPLPSSYEQYF,TGCGCCAGCAGCCCCCTTCCCAGCTCCTACGAGCAGTACTTC
-,-,TRBJ2-7,TRBV2,CASSEQTYEQYF,TGTGCCAGCAGTGAACAGACCTACGAGCAGTACTTC
-,-,TRBJ1-6,TRBV5-1,CASSLDGRLGGDSPLHF,TGCGCCAGCAGCTTGGATGGCAGGCTAGGAGGAGATTCACCCCTCCACTTT
TRBD1,-,TRBJ2-2,TRBV7-2,CASRVPLTGTVYTGELFF,TGTGCCAGCAGGGTCCCTTTAACCGGGACAGTGTACACCGGGGAGCTGTTTTTT
-,-,TRBJ2-4,TRBV5-1,CASSPRSGTLHSNF,TGCGCCAGCAGCCCCCGATCAGGGACACTTCATTCGAACTTC
TRBD1,once,TRBJ2-3,TRBV11-2,CASREQGASDTQYF,TGTGCCAGCAGAGAACAGGGGGCATCAGATACGCAGTATTTT